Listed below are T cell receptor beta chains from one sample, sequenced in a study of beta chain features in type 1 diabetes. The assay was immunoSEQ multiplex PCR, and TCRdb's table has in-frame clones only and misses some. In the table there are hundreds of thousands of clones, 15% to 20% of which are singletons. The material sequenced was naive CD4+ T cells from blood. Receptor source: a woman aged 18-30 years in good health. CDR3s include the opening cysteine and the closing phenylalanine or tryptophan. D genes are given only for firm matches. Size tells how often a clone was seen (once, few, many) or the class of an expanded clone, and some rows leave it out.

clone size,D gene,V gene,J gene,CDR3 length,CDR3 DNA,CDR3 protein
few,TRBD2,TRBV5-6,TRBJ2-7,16,TGTGCCAGCAGCTTGTTTTTCAGCGGGAGAGAATACGAGCAGTACTTC,CASSLFFSGREYEQYF
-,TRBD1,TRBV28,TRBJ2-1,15,TGTGCCAGCAGCCGAGGGGGCTCTGGGTACAATGAGCAGTTCTTC,CASSRGGSGYNEQFF
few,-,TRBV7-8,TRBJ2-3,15,TGTGCCAGCAGCTTAGCCCCCAAGAGCACAGATACGCAGTATTTT,CASSLAPKSTDTQYF
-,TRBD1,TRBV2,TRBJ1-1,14,TGTGCCAGCGATGAGAATTGGGACAGGGACAAAGCTTTCTTT,CASDENWDRDKAFF
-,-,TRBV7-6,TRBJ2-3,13,TGTGCCAGCAGCTTACGGTCTCCAGATACGCAGTATTTT,CASSLRSPDTQYF
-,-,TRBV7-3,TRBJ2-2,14,TGTGCCAGCAGCTTACCTCCCAACACCGGGGAGCTGTTTTTT,CASSLPPNTGELFF
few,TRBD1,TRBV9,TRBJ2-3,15,TGTGCCAGCAGCGTAGACGGACAGGGGTTTGATACGCAGTATTTT,CASSVDGQGFDTQYF
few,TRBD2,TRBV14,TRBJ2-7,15,TGTGCCAGCAGCCACTTTAGCGGGCGAGGGAACGAGCAGTACTTC,CASSHFSGRGNEQYF
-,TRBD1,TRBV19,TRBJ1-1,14,TGTGCCAGTAGTAGCAGGGGGTTGAACACTGAAGCTTTCTTT,CASSSRGLNTEAFF
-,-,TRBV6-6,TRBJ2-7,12,TGTGCCAGCAGTCCGACGGTGTACGAGCAGTACTTC,CASSPTVYEQYF
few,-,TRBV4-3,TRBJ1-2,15,TGCGCCAGCAGCCGAGACTTACAGGGACGCTATGGCTACACCTTC,CASSRDLQGRYGYTF
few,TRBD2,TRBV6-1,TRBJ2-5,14,TGTGCCACCAAGGGACTAGCGTTCCAAGAGACCCAGTACTTC,CATKGLAFQETQYF
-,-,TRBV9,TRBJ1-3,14,TGTGCCAGCAGCGTAGACGGCTCTGGAAACACCATATATTTT,CASSVDGSGNTIYF
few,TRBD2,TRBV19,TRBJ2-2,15,TGTGCCAGTAGTATTCTAGCGGGATCCACCGGGGAGCTGTTTTTT,CASSILAGSTGELFF
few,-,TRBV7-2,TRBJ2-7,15,TGTGCCAGCAGCCCCAGGGGGGCGGTGGCCTACGAGCAGTACTTC,CASSPRGAVAYEQYF
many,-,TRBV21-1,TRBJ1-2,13,TGTGCCAGCAGCAAAGTGTCGGACTATGGCTACACCTTC,CASSKVSDYGYTF
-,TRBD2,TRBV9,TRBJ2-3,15,TGTGCCAGCAGCGTCAGACTAGCCTCCACAGATACGCAGTATTTT,CASSVRLASTDTQYF
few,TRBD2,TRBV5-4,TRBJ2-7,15,TGTGCCAGCAGATCCGGACTAGCGGCCGCCTACGAGCAGTACTTC,CASRSGLAAAYEQYF
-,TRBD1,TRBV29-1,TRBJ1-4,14,TGCAGCGCTGAGGACAGGGCCACTAATGAAAAACTGTTTTTT,CSAEDRATNEKLFF
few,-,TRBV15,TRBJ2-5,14,TGTGCCACCAGCAGGGGACTTGGCCAAGAGACCCAGTACTTC,CATSRGLGQETQYF